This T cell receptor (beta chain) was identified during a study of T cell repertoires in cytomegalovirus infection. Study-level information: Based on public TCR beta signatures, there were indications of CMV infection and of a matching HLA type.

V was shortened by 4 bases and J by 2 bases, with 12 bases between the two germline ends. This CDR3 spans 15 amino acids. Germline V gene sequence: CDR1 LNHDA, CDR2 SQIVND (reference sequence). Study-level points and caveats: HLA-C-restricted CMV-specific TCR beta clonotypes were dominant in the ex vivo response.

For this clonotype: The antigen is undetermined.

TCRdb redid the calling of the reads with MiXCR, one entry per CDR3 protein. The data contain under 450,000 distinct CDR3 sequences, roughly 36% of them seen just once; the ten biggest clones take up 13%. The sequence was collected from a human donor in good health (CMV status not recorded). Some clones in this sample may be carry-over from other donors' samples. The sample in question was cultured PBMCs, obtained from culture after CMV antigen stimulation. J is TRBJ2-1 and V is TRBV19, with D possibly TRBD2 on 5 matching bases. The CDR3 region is CASSTGAAPYNEQFF. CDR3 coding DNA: TGTGCCAGTAGTACTGGAGCGGCGCCCTACAATGAGCAGTTCTTC.